The 20 T cell receptor beta chains listed next were all sequenced from one sample in a study of cytomegalovirus exposure and HLA in healthy donors (dated by TCRdb to the late 2010s). The protocol used for the library was the immunoSEQ multiplex PCR assay. Drawn from immuneACCESS, this table holds only the in-frame rearrangements with V and J called that TCRdb kept. Clones are partly lost; checked studies trace under half to an unresolved V gene and leave the rest unexplained. The sample table holds about 110,000 clones, of which under 97% were seen once. The top ten hold 0.67% of the sample. The material sequenced was PBMCs. The receptors come from a young woman in good health and CMV-seronegative.

This chain joins TRBV4-1 and TRBJ2-5; D may be TRBD2 (5 bases). This CDR3 is built from 14 residues. Trimming shortened V by 0 bases and J by 5 bases, and 10 bases separated the two germline ends. In germline, CDR1 is MGHRA, CDR2 YSYEKL. CDR3 sequence: CASSQEPGMETQYF. DNA for the CDR3: TGCGCCAGCAGCCAAGAACCGGGGATGGAGACCCAGTACTTC.

The chain combines TRBV4-1 with TRBJ2-2, with D tentatively TRBD2 (5 bases). Trimming shortened V by 1 base and J by 3 bases, and 18 bases separated the two germline ends. Germline CDR1 reads MGHRA; CDR2 reads YSYEKL. The CDR3 is made up of 18 amino acids. The CDR3 sequence: CASSQVRGRLPDTGELFF. For the CDR3, the DNA is TGCGCCAGCAGCCAAGTTCGCGGTCGACTACCGGACACCGGGGAGCTGTTTTTT.

V is TRBV7-2 and J is TRBJ2-3; D gene uncertain. Germline CDR1 and CDR2: SGHTA and FQGNSA. This CDR3 comprises 13 residues. Trimming cost V 5 bases and J 4 bases, with 10 bases left between them. CDR3 sequence reads: CASSSRPSDTQYF. CDR3 nucleotides: TGTGCCAGCAGCAGCCGTCCTTCAGATACGCAGTATTTT.

The chain uses TRBV23-1 and TRBJ1-1; tentative D call: TRBD1 (6 bases). TRBV23-1 is classed as an ORF, of uncertain function. This CDR3 region has 15 residues. Trimming removed 4 bases at V and 1 base at J, with 13 bases between. The CDR3 nucleotides are TGCGCCAGCAGTCCCCACAGGGTTCGGAACACTGAAGCTTTCTTT. Its protein product is CASSPHRVRNTEAFF.

The chain joins TRBV5-1 to TRBJ2-3; a weak D match, TRBD1 (6 bases). Germline CDR1 reads SGHRS; CDR2 reads YFSETQ. V was shortened by 4 bases and J by 2 bases, with 11 bases between the two germline ends. The CDR3 totals 14 residues. The CDR3 reads CASSTTGPTDTQYF. The CDR3 DNA sequence: TGCGCCAGCAGCACGACAGGACCCACAGATACGCAGTATTTT. Full variable domain (rest looked up from reference TRBV5-1 and TRBJ2-3): KAGVTQTPRYLIKTRGQQVTLSCSPISGHRSVSWYQQTPGQGLQFLFEYFSETQRNKGNFPGRFSGRQFSNSRSEMNVSTLELGDSALYLCASSTTGPTDTQYFGPGTRLTVL.

To note about this clone: Other DNA sequences from this sample encode an identical CDR3 as well. CDR3 DNA sequence: TGTGCCAGCAGCGGATCGACAGGGGGAGGCGGCTACACCTTC. Translating gives CASSGSTGGGGYTF. The rearrangement uses TRBV9 and TRBJ1-2; 9 bases align to TRBD1. Per the germline V gene, CDR1 is SGDLS and CDR2 is YYNGEE. The CDR3 runs 14 residues. V lost 3 bases, J lost 8 bases, and 8 bases stayed unmatched. The full variable domain, with the rest looked up from reference TRBV9 and TRBJ1-2, is DSGVTQTPKHLITATGQRVTLRCSPRSGDLSVYWYQQSLDQGLQFLIQYYNGEERAKGNILERFSAQQFPDLHSELNLSSLELGDSALYFCASSGSTGGGGYTFGSGTRLTVV.

This sequence joins TRBV5-4 and TRBJ1-2; TRBD1 might be the D (6 bases). Trimming pared 6 bases from V and 8 bases from J, leaving 23 bases between. CDR3 length: 15 residues. Germline CDR1 reads SGHNT; CDR2 reads YYREEE (reference sequence). The CDR3 is CASTSTTGTTEGYTF. CDR3 nucleotide sequence: TGTGCCAGCACCTCTACTACTGGGACAACCGAGGGCTACACCTTC.

The chain is built from TRBV7-6 and TRBJ2-1; possibly TRBD2 for D (6 bases). This CDR3 has 15 residues. Trimming left V 2 bases short and J 3 bases short, with 11 bases between. Germline values: CDR1 SGHVS, CDR2 FNYEAQ. Written as DNA, the CDR3 is TGTGCCAGCAGCTTATCGTCCGGGGGCTACAATGAGCAGTTCTTC. Translation gives CASSLSSGGYNEQFF.

The CDR3 sequence: CASSQRMDRVSGNTIYF. As DNA, the CDR3 is TGCGCCAGCAGCCAACGGATGGACAGGGTCTCTGGAAACACCATATATTTT. The chain employs TRBV4-1 and TRBJ1-3, with TRBD1 identical over 8 bases. Germline trimming cut 2 bases from V and 0 bases from J; bases unmatched to any gene: 6. Germline V gives CDR1 MGHRA, CDR2 YSYEKL. The CDR3 contains 17 residues.

The V call is TRBV5-1, the J call TRBJ2-6, with 7 bases that match TRBD1. Unmatched junction bases numbered 3, after V lost 2 bases and J lost 1 base. The CDR3 spans 16 residues. CDR1 and CDR2 (germline): SGHRS, YFSETQ. The CDR3 DNA reads TGCGCCAGCAGCTTCCCCAGGGGGTCTGGGGCCAACGTCCTGACTTTC. Protein sequence: CASSFPRGSGANVLTF.

The chain couples TRBV7-8 to TRBJ2-5, with a weak D call TRBD2 (5 bases). Germline V gene data show CDR1 as SGHVS and CDR2 as FQNEAQ. The CDR3 sequence is 15 residues long. V was pared by 4 bases and J by 4 bases, with 16 bases between. CDR3 sequence: CASSSTWWERETQYF. The CDR3 DNA follows: TGTGCCAGCAGCTCGACATGGTGGGAGAGAGAGACCCAGTACTTC. Complete variable domain (other parts from reference TRBV7-8 and TRBJ2-5): GAGVSQSPRYKVAKRGQDVALRCDPISGHVSLFWYQQALGQGPEFLTYFQNEAQLDKSGLPSDRFFAERPEGSVSTLKIQRTQQEDSAVYLCASSSTWWERETQYFGPGTRLLVL.

The chain is built from TRBV4-3 and TRBJ1-2, with D possibly TRBD1 on 6 matching bases. Per the germline V gene, CDR1 is LGHNA and CDR2 is YSLEER. Trimming took 0 bases from V and 7 from J, leaving 18 bases between them. The CDR3 is 16 residues long. CDR3 in amino acids: CASSQDLPGEGGGYTF. The CDR3 DNA reads TGCGCCAGCAGCCAAGATTTGCCAGGGGAGGGAGGTGGCTACACCTTC.

CDR3 DNA sequence: TGTGCCAGGTTCCTCTACTCTGGAAACACCATATATTTT. It is translated as CARFLYSGNTIYF. The chain combines TRBV11-3 with TRBJ1-3; unclear D gene. Germline lookup yields CDR1 SGHNT and CDR2 YENEEA. V lost 9 bases and J 0 bases, leaving 9 bases between the germline ends. The CDR3 has 13 amino acids.

The V and J genes are TRBV6-5 and TRBJ1-2; D not certain. This CDR3 comprises 14 residues. V was trimmed by 6 bases and J by 2 bases, leaving 13 bases between them. CDR1 and CDR2 from the germline V gene are MNHEY and SVGAGI. CDR3 DNA sequence: TGTGCCAGCAGATCCCAGGTGACCAACTATGGCTACACCTTC. Translation gives CASRSQVTNYGYTF.

J is TRBJ1-3 and V is TRBV4-2; D is unresolved. Germline V lookup: CDR1 LGHNA, CDR2 YNFKEQ. The CDR3 is made up of 18 amino acids. The V end was cut by 0 bases, the J end by 0 bases, with 15 bases between. The CDR3 DNA reads TGTGCCAGCAGCCAAGAAGTGGTGCTACTAAGCTCTGGAAACACCATATATTTT. Translated: CASSQEVVLLSSGNTIYF.

The rearrangement joins TRBV9 to TRBJ2-3, with a possible D match to TRBD1 (5 bases). The CDR3 consists of 16 residues. The V and J ends lost 0 bases and 2 bases respectively, with 13 bases between them. CDR1 and CDR2 from the germline V gene are SGDLS and YYNGEE. Here the CDR3 reads CASSVGVGVNTDTQYF. CDR3 DNA: TGTGCCAGCAGCGTAGGAGTAGGGGTTAACACAGATACGCAGTATTTT.

The chain uses TRBV6-6 and TRBJ1-4; D call uncertain. The CDR3 spans 15 residues. Trimming took 8 bases from V and 4 from J, leaving 17 bases between them. CDR1 and CDR2 from the germline V gene are MNHNY and SVGAGI (reference sequence). The CDR3: CASGPPRDYNEKLFF. CDR3 nucleotide sequence: TGTGCCAGCGGCCCACCGAGGGATTATAATGAAAAACTGTTTTTT.

V gene TRBV5-5 combines with J gene TRBJ1-1; D remains unclear. Germline V CDR1 and CDR2: SGHKS, YYEKEE (reference sequence). V was clipped by 6 bases and J by 4 bases, with 13 bases between them. CDR3 length: 13 amino acids. CDR3 residues: CASTKRVRTEAFF. The CDR3 DNA reads TGTGCCAGCACCAAGCGAGTCCGCACTGAAGCTTTCTTT.

The V call is TRBV18, the J call TRBJ1-2, with 7 bases fitting TRBD1. Germline CDR1 is KGHSH and CDR2 is LQKENI. V gave up 3 bases and J gave up 2 bases; unmatched junction bases: 18. The CDR3 spans 19 residues. CDR3 sequence reads: CASSPSQGRAPQNNYGYTF. In DNA form, the CDR3 reads TGTGCCAGCTCACCCTCACAGGGGCGCGCCCCCCAGAACAACTATGGCTACACCTTC.

There are a few counts of this clone. This chain uses TRBV19 with TRBJ1-5, with TRBD1 identical over 8 bases. The germline V gene has CDR1 LNHDA and CDR2 SQIVND (reference sequence). V was clipped by 3 bases and J by 2 bases; unmatched bases: 3. The CDR3 runs to 15 residues. The DNA for the CDR3 is TGTGCCAGTAGTATGGGGGGACAGGGCAATCAGCCCCAGCATTTT. Protein: CASSMGGQGNQPQHF.